This record covers a single T cell receptor (beta chain). The data are from a study of T cell changes during pregnancy in multiple sclerosis. Sequenced by immunoSEQ multiplex PCR; TCRdb stores in-frame clones only, minus some. This table has tens of thousands of clones, 75% to 95% appearing once. This clonotype originated in a female donor with multiple sclerosis, enrolled in a pregnancy study. This sample comprised CD8+ T cells from peripheral blood mononuclear cells, obtained in the second trimester of pregnancy.

This chain's CDR3 is CASSQLNEQFF. The CDR3 nucleotides are TGCGCCAGCAGCCAGCTAAATGAGCAGTTCTTC. The J gene is TRBJ2-1, the V gene TRBV4-1; the D is unclear. The V end lost 3 bases, the J end lost 7 bases, and 4 bases lay between the germline ends. The CDR3 covers 11 residues. The germline V gene has CDR1 MGHRA and CDR2 YSYEKL.